Each of the 11 T cell receptor beta chains below was sequenced from the same sample in a study of spatial heterogeneity in lung cancer. Points from the study as a whole: Expanded alpha and beta TCR counts within tumors tracked tumor mutation counts.

TCRdb re-derived calls from the 5' RACE reads in MiXCR, one entry per CDR3 protein. Altogether about 7,800 distinct CDR3 sequences are present, around 8% being singletons, with the ten largest covering roughly 4.6%. Time point given: sample taken at primary tumor resection. These receptors lack a known antigen. The sequences come from lung tumor tissue, collected at surgery. The source is a male donor with early-stage non-small cell lung cancer.

This clonotype is termed medium-sized (0.01 to 0.1%). Because the library targeted alpha chains, this beta chain is an off-target read whose size means little. The chain couples TRBV7-8 to TRBJ2-7; D is perhaps TRBD2 (6 bases). The CDR3 totals 18 residues. Germline-derived CDR1 and CDR2 are SGHVS and FQNEAQ. V shed 0 bases and J shed 6 bases, with 24 bases lying between them. CDR3 sequence: CASSLAQGSGPYPLEQYF. For the CDR3, the DNA is TGTGCCAGCAGCTTAGCTCAGGGAAGCGGGCCTTACCCCCTCGAGCAGTACTTC. Together with reference TRBV7-8 and TRBJ2-7, the CDR3 gives the full variable domain: GAGVSQSPRYKVAKRGQDVALRCDPISGHVSLFWYQQALGQGPEFLTYFQNEAQLDKSGLPSDRFFAERPEGSVSTLKIQRTQQEDSAVYLCASSLAQGSGPYPLEQYFGPGTRLTVT.

This clonotype was seen ten or more times. This beta chain appears as a stray read in a library generated for alpha chains; its size is not informative. This chain connects TRBV5-1 to TRBJ2-1; TRBD1 aligns across 8 bases. In germline, CDR1 is SGHRS, CDR2 YFSETQ. The CDR3 is made up of 16 amino acids. The V and J ends lost 0 bases and 2 bases, in that order; junction bases with no gene match: 4. Here the CDR3 reads CASSLVAGGTYNEQFF. CDR3 DNA: TGCGCCAGCAGCTTGGTAGCAGGGGGCACCTACAATGAGCAGTTCTTC.

This clonotype was observed many times. A library prepared for alpha chains yielded this beta chain as an off-target read; its size is of little meaning. This chain uses TRBV5-1 with TRBJ2-7; D not resolved. This CDR3 is 13 amino acids long. CDR1 is SGHRS and CDR2 is YFSETQ in the germline V gene. V was shortened by 4 bases and J by 3 bases, with 11 bases between the two germline ends. CDR3 DNA sequence: TGCGCCAGCAGCCTAAACCTTAACTACGAGCAGTACTTC. The encoded protein is CASSLNLNYEQYF.

In regard to this clonotype: Found in a library prepared for alpha chains, this beta chain is an off-target read, and its abundance has little meaning. The rearrangement joins TRBV6-1 to TRBJ2-3, with D possibly TRBD2 on 6 matching bases. Germline-derived CDR1 and CDR2 are MNHNS and SASEGT. The CDR3 spans 14 residues. V was cut by 2 bases and J by 4 bases, with 10 bases left in between. The CDR3 loop reads CASSERLASDTQYF. For the CDR3, the DNA is TGTGCCAGCAGTGAAAGGCTAGCGTCAGATACGCAGTATTTT.

This clonotype is termed medium-sized. This beta chain slipped into a library made for alpha chains as a stray read, so its size is not meaningful. This chain joins TRBV6-5 and TRBJ2-5; D is undetermined. Trimming took 0 bases from V and 7 from J, leaving 6 bases between them. CDR1 is MNHEY and CDR2 is SVGAGI in the germline V gene. This CDR3 region has 12 residues. The CDR3 nucleotides read TGTGCCAGCAGTTACTCGTTGGGGACCCAGTACTTC. Translated, it gives CASSYSLGTQYF.

A note on this clonotype: This beta chain was picked up by a library intended for alpha chains and is off target, so its count carries little meaning. The J gene is TRBJ2-7, the V gene TRBV3-1, with D possibly matching TRBD2 (6 bases). Trimming shortened V by 1 base and J by 2 bases, and 12 bases separated the two germline ends. The V gene's germline CDR1 is LGHDT and CDR2 YNNKEL (reference sequence). CDR3 size: 15 residues. CDR3 nucleotides: TGTGCCAGCAGCCAAGGGGTCGGGGGTACCTACGAGCAGTACTTC. Amino acid sequence: CASSQGVGGTYEQYF.

A word on this clonotype: This beta chain was picked up by a library intended for alpha chains and is off target, so its count carries little meaning. The chain is built from TRBV12-3 or TRBV12-4 and TRBJ1-2, with 9 bases that match TRBD1. CDR3 length equals 13 residues. V was pared by 3 bases and J by 11 bases, with 7 bases of the junction left unmatched. The CDR3 reads CASSFGTGKGYTF. As DNA, the CDR3 is TGTGCCAGCAGTTTCGGGACAGGGAAGGGTTACACCTTC.

In its sample, this clonotype ranks as medium-sized (0.01 to 0.1%). Because the library targeted alpha chains, this beta chain is an off-target read whose size means little. This chain connects TRBV5-1 to TRBJ2-3; no clear D. The CDR3 length is 13 residues. The V end was cut by 1 base, the J end by 10 bases, with 13 bases between. Germline V lookup: CDR1 SGHRS, CDR2 YFSETQ. CDR3 protein: CASSLKGGSAQYF. CDR3 DNA sequence: TGCGCCAGCAGCTTGAAGGGCGGTTCGGCGCAGTATTTT. The full variable domain, its missing parts supplied by reference TRBV5-1 and TRBJ2-3, is KAGVTQTPRYLIKTRGQQVTLSCSPISGHRSVSWYQQTPGQGLQFLFEYFSETQRNKGNFPGRFSGRQFSNSRSEMNVSTLELGDSALYLCASSLKGGSAQYFGPGTRLTVL.

Sample share makes this clonotype medium-sized. Little can be read into the size of this beta chain, an off-target read in a library designed for alpha chains. The V and J genes are TRBV28 and TRBJ1-3; a possible D gene is TRBD1 (6 bases). CDR1 and CDR2 from the germline V gene are MDHEN and SYDVKM. V dropped 6 bases and J dropped 0 bases, with 12 bases sitting between them. This CDR3 has 15 residues. The CDR3 is CASSKGGLSGNTIYF. The CDR3 DNA reads as TGTGCCAGCAGCAAGGGGGGACTCTCTGGAAACACCATATATTTT.

This clonotype is judged medium-sized. This beta chain appears as a stray read in a library generated for alpha chains; its size is not informative. The chain joins TRBV7-9 to TRBJ2-1; no reliable D call. The CDR3 has 15 residues. V was shortened by 5 bases and J by 0 bases, with 11 bases between the two germline ends. CDR1 SEHNR and CDR2 FQNEAQ come from the germline V gene (reference sequence). CDR3 bases: TGTGCCAGCAGCCCTGGACGAGCCTCCTACAATGAGCAGTTCTTC. Encoded protein: CASSPGRASYNEQFF. Full variable domain (outside the CDR3, taken from reference TRBV7-9 and TRBJ2-1): DTGVSQNPRHKITKRGQNVTFRCDPISEHNRLYWYRQTLGQGPEFLTYFQNEAQLEKSRLLSDRFSAERPKGSFSTLEIQRTEQGDSAMYLCASSPGRASYNEQFFGPGTRLTVL.

This clonotype was recorded at least ten times. A library made for alpha chains picked up this beta chain off target, so its size means little. The CDR3 DNA sequence: TGCAGTGCTAGAATATCCAGCGGGAGGGCCGACAATGAGCAGTTCTTC. It specifies CSARISSGRADNEQFF. The chain recombines TRBV20-1 with TRBJ2-1, with 10 nucleotides matching TRBD2. Germline V gene lookup returns CDR1 DFQATT and CDR2 SNEGSKA (reference sequence). The CDR3 contains 16 residues. Unmatched junction bases numbered 9, after V lost 2 bases and J lost 5 bases.